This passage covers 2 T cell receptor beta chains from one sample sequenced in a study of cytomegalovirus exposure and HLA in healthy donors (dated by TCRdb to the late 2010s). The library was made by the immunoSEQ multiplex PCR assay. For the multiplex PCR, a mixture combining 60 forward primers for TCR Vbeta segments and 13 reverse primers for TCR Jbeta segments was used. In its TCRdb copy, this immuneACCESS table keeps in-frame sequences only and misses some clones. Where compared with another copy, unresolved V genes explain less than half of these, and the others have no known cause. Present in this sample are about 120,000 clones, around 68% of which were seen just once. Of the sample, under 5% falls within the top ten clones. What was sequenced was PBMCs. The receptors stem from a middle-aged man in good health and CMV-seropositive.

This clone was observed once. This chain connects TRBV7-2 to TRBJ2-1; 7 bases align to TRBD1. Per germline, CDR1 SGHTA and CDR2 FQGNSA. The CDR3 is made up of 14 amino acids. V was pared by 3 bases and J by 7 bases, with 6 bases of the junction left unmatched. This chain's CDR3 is CASSLRTGLNEQFF. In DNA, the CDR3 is TGTGCCAGCAGCTTGCGGACAGGATTAAATGAGCAGTTCTTC.

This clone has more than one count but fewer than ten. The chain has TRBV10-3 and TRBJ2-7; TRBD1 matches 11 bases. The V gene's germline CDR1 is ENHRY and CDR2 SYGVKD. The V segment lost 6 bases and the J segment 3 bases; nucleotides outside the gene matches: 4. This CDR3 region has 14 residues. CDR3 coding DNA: TGTGCCATCAGGGCCGGGACAGGGGGCTACGAGCAGTACTTC. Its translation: CAIRAGTGGYEQYF.